Listed below are T cell receptor beta chains from one sample, sequenced in a study of patients and donors after allogeneic stem cell transplantation. TCRdb reanalysed the RT-PCR reads using MiXCR and keeps one entry per CDR3 protein. This sample yields about 960,000 distinct CDR3 sequences, of which about a sixth are seen a single time; around 5.5% belongs to the top ten. The source material was blood, either unsorted or a sorted T cell fraction (not recorded which). The receptors derive from a human donor who was either an allogeneic HSCT recipient or a stem cell or donor lymphocyte infusion donor (not recorded which). It is not recorded whose cells these are; they may come from a transplant donor. CDR3s include the opening cysteine and the closing phenylalanine or tryptophan. Fields, in order: V gene, CDR3 protein.

>TRBV12-3/TRBV12-4
CASSSRRNEQFF
>TRBV20-1
CSARGGETQYF
>TRBV5-1
CASSLGAGGSDTQYF
>TRBV27
CASTQGLPNTEAFF
>TRBV4-3
CASSQDRFGQGMGTDTQYF
>TRBV24-1
CATGTGTDTQYF
>TRBV5-1
CASSLGPSPPETQYF
>TRBV6-1
CASRLEARIIGEQFF
>TRBV27
CASSLQGGRFHEQYF
>TRBV6-1
CASGYGLRGEQYF
>TRBV30
CAWSNLGGRDGYTF
>TRBV5-1
CASSGTGRWETQYF
>TRBV6-1
CASSETASGSYEQYF
>TRBV5-6
CASSFWQIGGQPQHF
>TRBV13
CASSLVHLGTQYF
>TRBV7-8
CASSLKGKTQYF
>TRBV14
CASSHPGGDIQYF
>TRBV18
CASSPFPGQGDNEQFF
>TRBV12-3/TRBV12-4
CASSNQGRFDEQFF
>TRBV10-3
CAISPGQVLGGTGELFF
>TRBV7-9
CASSPELPEPYEQYF
>TRBV9
CASSASGGSARETQYF
>TRBV15
CATSSYRMSGANVLTF
>TRBV24-1
CATSDWREGPPVLTF
>TRBV9
CASSAGGPSYEQYF
>TRBV29-1
CSVYRTGELFF
>TRBV6-1
CASRGPGGSSDEQFF
>TRBV4-3
CASSQDWRRDTEAFF
>TRBV5-1
CASNGVNTGELFF
>TRBV12-3/TRBV12-4
CASSLGSGYTF
>TRBV5-1
CASSLGGTRHGEQYF
>TRBV20-1
CSASGGAYEQYF
>TRBV6-1
CASSRTGSNTGELFF